The clone carrying this T cell receptor beta chain occurred a few times. What it binds is not known. This entry comes from a study of CD8+CD57+ T cells in acquired aplastic anemia. Study as a whole: Average DNA yield from sorted CD4+ and CD8+ cells was around 3.2 ug.

General study results and limits: Statistical testing detected no significant gap in CD8+ Simpson's diversity between patients and controls.

V dropped 1 base and J dropped 0 bases, with 10 bases sitting between them. The CDR3 length is 16 residues. The germline gives CDR1 LNHDA, CDR2 SQIVND (reference sequence). Only patients with CD8+CD57+ cell expansion on flow cytometry were chosen for sequencing. All participating patients were living with severe acquired aplastic anemia. Investigators profiled TCR beta VDJ and CDR3 from genomic DNA template. Each CDR3 protein gets one entry after TCRdb re-called the reads with MiXCR. The sample records approximately 470,000 distinct CDR3 sequences, around 32% being singletons. The chain uses TRBV19 and TRBJ2-4; no reliable D call. Sequencing input: sorted CD4+, CD8+, or CD8+CD57+ T cells (not recorded which) from PBMCs. The source is a human donor with aplastic anemia. CDR3 bases: TGTGCCAGTAGTATAGGACATAACGTAGCCAAAAACATTCAGTACTTC. Its translation: CASSIGHNVAKNIQYF.